Listed here are 27 T cell receptor beta chains from one sample, sequenced in a study of blood T cell repertoires in COVID-19. The repertoire was sequenced with immunoSEQ multiplex PCR; TCRdb's copy has only in-frame clones and lacks some. In the table there are approximately 250,000 clones, around nine tenths of which are singletons. The source material was peripheral blood. The source of these receptors is a man aged 35 to 55 with active or convalescent COVID-19.

A few counts support this clone. V is TRBV4-1 and J is TRBJ1-6; weak D call: TRBD1 (5 bases). With 1 base removed from V and 8 bases from J, the gap between germline ends came to 12 bases. The CDR3 is made up of 15 amino acids. Germline V lookup: CDR1 MGHRA, CDR2 YSYEKL. The CDR3 DNA is TGCGCCAGCAGCCAAGTTTGGGGCACTGATTCACCCCTCCACTTT. The encoded protein is CASSQVWGTDSPLHF.

The chain links TRBV24-1 to TRBJ1-5; the match to TRBD1 covers 8 bases. The germline CDR1 and CDR2 sequences are KGHDR and SFDVKD. V was pared by 6 bases and J by 7 bases, with 7 bases of the junction left unmatched. The CDR3 runs 14 residues. The CDR3 region has the DNA TGTGCCACCAGTACCGGGACAGGCGACCAGCCCCAGCATTTT. It encodes CATSTGTGDQPQHF.

The sample holds a few counts of this clone. This rearrangement joins TRBV9 to TRBJ1-4, with D possibly TRBD1 on 6 matching bases. This CDR3 region has 16 residues. V lost 0 bases, J lost 0 bases, and 9 bases lay in between. CDR1 and CDR2 from the germline V gene are SGDLS and YYNGEE. CDR3 in DNA: TGTGCCAGCAGCGTAGAGACAGGTGCAACTAATGAAAAACTGTTTTTT. Amino acids: CASSVETGATNEKLFF.

Only a few counts were recorded for this clone. The V gene is TRBV6-5, the J gene TRBJ1-3; D not certain. V lost 0 bases and J 2 bases, leaving 11 bases between the germline ends. The CDR3 is 16 residues long. Germline V gene sequence: CDR1 MNHEY, CDR2 SVGAGI. The CDR3 sequence is CASSYSVNFAGNTIYF. The CDR3 DNA reads as TGTGCCAGCAGTTACTCCGTAAATTTCGCTGGAAACACCATATATTTT.

The chain has TRBV28 and TRBJ1-5; unclear D gene. V shed 3 bases and J shed 2 bases, with 11 bases lying between them. This CDR3 is built from 15 residues. Germline V gives CDR1 MDHEN, CDR2 SYDVKM. The CDR3 coding sequence is TGTGCCAGCAGTTTGGGCTTAGGTGGCAATCAGCCCCAGCATTTT. Residues: CASSLGLGGNQPQHF.

The V and J genes are TRBV5-1 and TRBJ2-1; TRBD2 matches 11 bases. CDR1 is SGHRS and CDR2 is YFSETQ in the germline V gene. This CDR3 has 16 amino acids. Germline trimming cut 4 bases from V and 5 bases from J; bases unmatched to any gene: 8. The CDR3, as DNA: TGCGCCAGCAGCCAAACCACTAGCGGGGGACACAATGAGCAGTTCTTC. It yields the protein CASSQTTSGGHNEQFF.

J is TRBJ2-7 and V is TRBV6-5; 12 bases align to TRBD1. Looked up from germline, CDR1 is MNHEY and CDR2 is SVGAGI. The CDR3 totals 15 residues. V lost 6 bases to trimming and J lost 3 bases; unmatched junction nucleotides: 6. CDR3 sequence: CASRPGTGGNYEQYF. The CDR3 DNA sequence: TGTGCCAGCAGACCCGGGACAGGGGGCAACTACGAGCAGTACTTC.

The V gene is TRBV24-1, the J gene TRBJ1-1, with TRBD1 identical over 9 bases. The CDR3 totals 15 residues. CDR1 and CDR2 from the germline V gene are KGHDR and SFDVKD. The V segment lost 3 bases and the J segment 5 bases; nucleotides outside the gene matches: 6. The CDR3 sequence: CATSDPTGGQTEAFF. The CDR3 nucleotides read TGTGCCACCAGTGATCCTACAGGGGGCCAAACTGAAGCTTTCTTT.

This clone was seen just once. This chain connects TRBV5-6 to TRBJ2-7; TRBD1 aligns across 7 bases. The CDR3 is 17 residues long. V trimming: 3 bases; J trimming: 3 bases; junction bases outside the gene matches: 15. CDR1 is SGHDT and CDR2 is YYEEEE in the germline V gene. The CDR3 nucleotides are TGTGCCAGCAGCTGGGGGAAGACAGGGTCGAATTACTACGAGCAGTACTTC. The encoded protein is CASSWGKTGSNYYEQYF.

The chain uses TRBV5-1 and TRBJ1-2; D not certain. The V gene's germline CDR1 is SGHRS and CDR2 YFSETQ. This CDR3 has 13 amino acids. V lost 5 bases, J lost 7 bases, and 15 bases lay in between. CDR3 amino acids: CASRGELAGGYTF. CDR3 nucleotides: TGCGCCAGCAGGGGAGAGTTGGCGGGTGGCTACACCTTC.

V gene TRBV5-1 combines with J gene TRBJ1-2, with 7 bases fitting TRBD1. This CDR3 is built from 14 residues. Germline V gene lookup returns CDR1 SGHRS and CDR2 YFSETQ. V was clipped by 3 bases and J by 4 bases; unmatched bases: 6. DNA of the CDR3: TGCGCCAGCAGCTCAACCGGGACAGCCTATGGCTACACCTTC. Translation gives CASSSTGTAYGYTF.

V gene TRBV2 combines with J gene TRBJ1-5, with D possibly matching TRBD1 (6 bases). The CDR3 totals 13 residues. Trimming took off 6 bases at V and 3 bases at J, with 9 bases between the two ends. CDR1 SNHLY and CDR2 FYNNEI come from the germline V gene. The CDR3 DNA reads as TGTGCCAGCAGCAACAGGGCCAATCAGCCCCAGCATTTT. This translates into CASSNRANQPQHF.

This chain links TRBV24-1 with TRBJ1-5; no firm D call. Germline V gene lookup returns CDR1 KGHDR and CDR2 SFDVKD. This CDR3 region has 16 residues. Trimming took 4 bases from V and 6 from J, leaving 18 bases between them. The CDR3, as DNA: TGTGCCACCAGTGACGCGACATTCCCCGAAGCTCAGCCCCAGCATTTT. Translating gives CATSDATFPEAQPQHF.

The chain carries TRBV18 and TRBJ1-2; 7 bases align to TRBD1. Looked up from germline, CDR1 is KGHSH and CDR2 is LQKENI. Unmatched junction bases numbered 5, after V lost 2 bases and J lost 2 bases. The CDR3 sequence is 15 residues long. DNA for the CDR3: TGTGCCAGCTCACCAGTACAGGGGCCAAACTATGGCTACACCTTC. As protein: CASSPVQGPNYGYTF.

This chain connects TRBV5-5 to TRBJ2-7; no clear D gene. Germline CDR1 reads SGHKS; CDR2 reads YYEKEE (reference sequence). This CDR3 has 14 amino acids. Deletions cut 1 base from V and 1 base from J, with 9 bases between. CDR3 loop: CASSLNGGSYEQYF. CDR3 DNA: TGTGCCAGCAGCTTGAACGGCGGATCCTACGAGCAGTACTTC.

J is TRBJ2-3 and V is TRBV5-1; TRBD2 matches 9 bases. With 0 bases clipped from V and 4 bases from J, the junction kept 3 bases outside the gene matches. Germline values: CDR1 SGHRS, CDR2 YFSETQ. The CDR3 runs 15 residues. In DNA, the CDR3 is TGCGCCAGCAGCTTGGTGCGGGAGGGTCCAGATACGCAGTATTTT. Translating it yields CASSLVREGPDTQYF.

The V gene is TRBV10-3, the J gene TRBJ2-7; 7 bases line up with TRBD1. In germline, CDR1 is ENHRY, CDR2 SYGVKD. V shed 10 bases and J 7 bases; nucleotides not matched to a gene: 10. CDR3 length equals 12 residues. CDR3 DNA sequence: TGTGCCACCGGGACAGTCCAGGGGGAGCAGTACTTC. Amino acid sequence: CATGTVQGEQYF.

The V call is TRBV19, the J call TRBJ1-3; D not resolved. The CDR3 length is 13 residues. V was clipped by 7 bases and J by 2 bases, with 9 bases between them. Per the germline V gene, CDR1 is LNHDA and CDR2 is SQIVND (reference sequence). The CDR3 DNA reads as TGTGCCAGTACGTTGGTAGCTGGAAACACCATATATTTT. Translating it yields CASTLVAGNTIYF. Drawing the rest from reference TRBV19 and TRBJ1-3, the complete variable domain is DGGITQSPKYLFRKEGQNVTLSCEQNLNHDAMYWYRQDPGQGLRLIYYSQIVNDFQKGDIAEGYSVSREKKESFPLTVTSAQKNPTAFYLCASTLVAGNTIYFGEGSWLTVV.

The V and J genes are TRBV7-9 and TRBJ2-3, with TRBD2 as a possible D gene (6 bases). Germline values: CDR1 SEHNR, CDR2 FQNEAQ (reference sequence). This CDR3 region has 16 residues. V lost 1 base to trimming and J lost 6 bases, with 17 bases between them. The chain's CDR3 is CASSLGGVTWLDTQYF. The CDR3 bases are TGTGCCAGCAGCTTAGGCGGGGTCACTTGGTTGGATACGCAGTATTTT.

This clone was picked up one time. The V and J genes are TRBV6-5 and TRBJ2-1; 10 nucleotides align to TRBD1. CDR1 is MNHEY, CDR2 SVGAGI, per germline. Trimming cost V 4 bases and J 7 bases; bases outside gene matches: 10. CDR3 length equals 16 residues. The CDR3 DNA sequence: TGTGCCAGCAGTTCCGGGACAGGGGCAATATTGAATGAGCAGTTCTTC. Protein: CASSSGTGAILNEQFF.

In nucleotides, the CDR3 is TGTGCCAGCAGTGTCGATGGGACTATCCCCTATGGCTACACCTTC. Translation: CASSVDGTIPYGYTF. The chain combines TRBV2 with TRBJ1-2; TRBD1 might be the D (5 bases). V lost 4 bases, J lost 4 bases, and 16 bases lay in between. CDR3 length: 15 amino acids. CDR1 is SNHLY, CDR2 FYNNEI, per germline.

V is TRBV14 and J is TRBJ1-2; TRBD1 might be the D (5 bases). The germline V gene has CDR1 SGHDN and CDR2 FVKESK. Between the trimmed V and J ends, which lost 0 bases and 5 bases, there was a span of 13 bases. This CDR3 has 15 amino acids. The CDR3 spells CASSQDLGRAYGYTF. CDR3 coding DNA: TGTGCCAGCAGCCAAGATCTGGGGCGCGCGTATGGCTACACCTTC.

V usage is TRBV7-9 and J usage is TRBJ1-1; 7 nucleotides agree with TRBD1. Germline V CDR1 and CDR2: SEHNR, FQNEAQ (reference sequence). This CDR3 spans 17 amino acids. V trimming: 5 bases; J trimming: 11 bases; junction bases outside the gene matches: 23. In nucleotides, the CDR3 is TGTGCCAGCAGCCCCTTGGTCCAAACAGGGGCCCTGTTCCTGGCTTTCTTT. This translates into CASSPLVQTGALFLAFF. Using reference TRBV7-9 and TRBJ1-1 for the parts outside the CDR3, the full variable domain is DTGVSQNPRHKITKRGQNVTFRCDPISEHNRLYWYRQTLGQGPEFLTYFQNEAQLEKSRLLSDRFSAERPKGSFSTLEIQRTEQGDSAMYLCASSPLVQTGALFLAFFGQGTRLTVV.

The V and J genes are TRBV30 and TRBJ2-1; 7 nucleotides align to TRBD1. The V gene's germline CDR1 is GTSNPN and CDR2 SVGIG (reference sequence). J was trimmed by 1 base and V by 1 base; bases with no gene match: 7. The CDR3 consists of 16 residues. CDR3 DNA: TGTGCCTGGAGTGCCCCAGGGGGAGATTCCTACAATGAGCAGTTCTTC. Translation gives CAWSAPGGDSYNEQFF.

This chain connects TRBV28 to TRBJ2-7, with a tentative D call TRBD2 (7 bases). In germline, CDR1 is MDHEN, CDR2 SYDVKM. The germline V and J ends were trimmed by 8 bases and 5 bases, with 16 bases remaining between them. The CDR3 covers 13 residues. This chain's CDR3 is CASSRGGVHEQYF. CDR3 coding DNA: TGTGCCAGCTCGAGGGGGGGGGTCCACGAGCAGTACTTC.

V gene TRBV19 combines with J gene TRBJ2-1; 7 bases agree with TRBD2. Unmatched junction bases numbered 1, after V lost 1 base and J lost 4 bases. CDR3 size: 14 residues. CDR1 is LNHDA and CDR2 is SQIVND in the germline V gene (reference sequence). The CDR3 nucleotides read TGTGCCAGTAGTATAGGGGAGGGGTACAATGAGCAGTTCTTC. Translating it yields CASSIGEGYNEQFF.

The chain uses TRBV6-5 and TRBJ1-5; D gene uncertain. This CDR3 spans 14 amino acids. Germline values: CDR1 MNHEY, CDR2 SVGAGI. The ends were cut back, 6 bases at V and 1 base at J, with 10 bases in the middle. This CDR3 is CASRVRESNQPQHF. The CDR3 DNA sequence: TGTGCCAGCAGGGTAAGAGAGAGCAATCAGCCCCAGCATTTT.